Listed below are T cell receptor beta chains from one sample, sequenced in a study. TCRdb used MiXCR to reprocess the 5' RACE reads, holding one entry per CDR3 protein. This table holds approximately 11,000 distinct CDR3 sequences, around 28% found once. Sequencing used Tregs sorted from a lymph node. The source is a female donor with breast cancer. The CDR3 runs from the conserved cysteine through the conserved F or W. Clone size is not always given. Where it is, it says once, few, many or a class for expanded clones.

V gene: TRBV9; clone size: medium-sized; J gene: TRBJ2-1; CDR3 length: 14; CDR3 protein: CASSASGMWDEQFF
V gene: TRBV12-3/TRBV12-4; clone size: medium-sized; J gene: TRBJ2-7; CDR3 length: 11; CDR3 protein: CASSASYEQYF
V gene: TRBV10-2; clone size: medium-sized; J gene: TRBJ1-4; CDR3 length: 15; CDR3 protein: CASVGFPPTNEKLFF
V gene: TRBV20-1; clone size: NA; J gene: TRBJ2-1; CDR3 length: 14; CDR3 protein: CSARTGFGANEQFF
V gene: TRBV6-5; clone size: few; J gene: TRBJ2-1; CDR3 length: 16; CDR3 protein: CASRTLAGNSYNEQFF
V gene: TRBV25-1; clone size: many; J gene: TRBJ2-2; CDR3 length: 16; CDR3 protein: CASSEFWGAEPGELFF
V gene: TRBV6-5; clone size: medium-sized; J gene: TRBJ1-1; CDR3 length: 15; CDR3 protein: CASSDRGRRNTEAFF
V gene: TRBV19; clone size: many; J gene: TRBJ2-3; CDR3 length: 14; CDR3 protein: CASRTEGLTDTQYF
V gene: TRBV20-1; clone size: NA; J gene: TRBJ2-7; CDR3 length: 11; CDR3 protein: CSVSHPYGQYF
V gene: TRBV27; clone size: many; J gene: TRBJ1-1; CDR3 length: 13; CDR3 protein: CASSSTVGGEAFF
V gene: TRBV19; clone size: NA; J gene: TRBJ2-1; CDR3 length: 18; CDR3 protein: CASSMGLAGAGSCNEQFF
V gene: TRBV12-3/TRBV12-4; clone size: medium-sized; J gene: TRBJ2-3; CDR3 length: 13; CDR3 protein: CASSPRTGDTQYF
V gene: TRBV11-2; clone size: many; J gene: TRBJ2-1; CDR3 length: 15; CDR3 protein: CASSLEGAPYNEQFF
V gene: TRBV10-2; clone size: NA; J gene: TRBJ2-7; CDR3 length: 17; CDR3 protein: CAIKAGEGTSVTYGQYF
V gene: TRBV6-5; clone size: medium-sized; J gene: TRBJ1-5; CDR3 length: 15; CDR3 protein: CASSRDSNSNQPQHF
V gene: TRBV27; clone size: many; J gene: TRBJ2-7; CDR3 length: 14; CDR3 protein: CASSWGAGSHEQYF
V gene: TRBV4-2; clone size: medium-sized; J gene: TRBJ2-7; CDR3 length: 15; CDR3 protein: CASSLPGQGDHEQYF
V gene: TRBV20-1; clone size: medium-sized; J gene: TRBJ2-7; CDR3 length: 15; CDR3 protein: CSANLNLAGVYEQYF
V gene: TRBV25-1; clone size: NA; J gene: TRBJ2-7; CDR3 length: 16; CDR3 protein: CASSERTGPGSYEQYF
V gene: TRBV25-1; clone size: medium-sized; J gene: TRBJ2-7; CDR3 length: 12; CDR3 protein: CASSEGLGEQYF
V gene: TRBV5-1; clone size: medium-sized; J gene: TRBJ2-1; CDR3 length: 19; CDR3 protein: CASSTPTGGTTHSYNEQFF
V gene: TRBV5-1; clone size: medium-sized; J gene: TRBJ1-1; CDR3 length: 12; CDR3 protein: CASRTGNTEAFF
V gene: TRBV2; clone size: many; J gene: TRBJ2-2; CDR3 length: 14; CDR3 protein: CATRTGSNTGELFF
V gene: TRBV4-2; clone size: few; J gene: TRBJ2-2; CDR3 length: 16; CDR3 protein: CASSQGQGLGTGELFF
V gene: TRBV6-6; clone size: many; J gene: TRBJ1-3; CDR3 length: 15; CDR3 protein: CASSYLGQGANTIYF
V gene: TRBV7-9; clone size: medium-sized; J gene: TRBJ1-3; CDR3 length: 17; CDR3 protein: CASSVLGGMSSGNTIYF
V gene: TRBV9; clone size: medium-sized; J gene: TRBJ1-1; CDR3 length: 10; CDR3 protein: CASGDTEAFF
V gene: TRBV7-3; clone size: NA; J gene: TRBJ2-2; CDR3 length: 18; CDR3 protein: CASSLNVVTTMNTEELFF
V gene: TRBV7-3; clone size: medium-sized; J gene: TRBJ2-1; CDR3 length: 15; CDR3 protein: CASSLLGGSKDEQFF
V gene: TRBV7-9; clone size: medium-sized; J gene: TRBJ2-1; CDR3 length: 18; CDR3 protein: CASSLGTSGLSSYNEQFF
V gene: TRBV6-5; clone size: NA; J gene: TRBJ2-2; CDR3 length: 15; CDR3 protein: CASSYSMGGGGELFF
V gene: TRBV11-1; clone size: NA; J gene: TRBJ2-7; CDR3 length: 14; CDR3 protein: CASRGTGNFYEQYF
V gene: TRBV30; clone size: NA; J gene: TRBJ1-5; CDR3 length: 13; CDR3 protein: CAWARQDNQPQHF
V gene: TRBV6-1; clone size: many; J gene: TRBJ1-2; CDR3 length: 17; CDR3 protein: CASSNQDSKALLYGYTF
V gene: TRBV5-6; clone size: many; J gene: TRBJ1-5; CDR3 length: 15; CDR3 protein: CASSWGPTAQQPQHF
V gene: TRBV11-2; clone size: NA; J gene: TRBJ1-5; CDR3 length: 13; CDR3 protein: CAGSVAEAQPQHF
V gene: TRBV20-1; clone size: NA; J gene: TRBJ1-5; CDR3 length: 15; CDR3 protein: CSASRQGITHQPQHF
V gene: TRBV19; clone size: NA; J gene: TRBJ1-1; CDR3 length: 13; CDR3 protein: CASSISWETEAFF
V gene: TRBV19; clone size: many; J gene: TRBJ2-7; CDR3 length: 14; CDR3 protein: CASSISGATYEQYF
V gene: TRBV20-1; clone size: medium-sized; J gene: TRBJ1-5; CDR3 length: 15; CDR3 protein: CSARDMGYSNQPQHF
V gene: TRBV28; clone size: many; J gene: TRBJ1-1; CDR3 length: 14; CDR3 protein: CASSSPGTLTQAFF
V gene: TRBV29-1; clone size: many; J gene: TRBJ2-7; CDR3 length: 13; CDR3 protein: CSVEAGGGIEQYF
V gene: TRBV24-1; clone size: few; J gene: TRBJ2-1; CDR3 length: 14; CDR3 protein: CATMERERRNEQFF
V gene: TRBV3-1; clone size: many; J gene: TRBJ2-7; CDR3 length: 15; CDR3 protein: CASSHGAGAPYEQYF
V gene: TRBV20-1; clone size: NA; J gene: TRBJ2-1; CDR3 length: 16; CDR3 protein: CNARDLAGGTCNEQFF
V gene: TRBV6-5; clone size: many; J gene: TRBJ1-1; CDR3 length: 13; CDR3 protein: CASHQGEYTEAFF
V gene: TRBV20-1; clone size: medium-sized; J gene: TRBJ1-2; CDR3 length: 13; CDR3 protein: CSASGTVNYGYTF
V gene: TRBV7-9; clone size: medium-sized; J gene: TRBJ1-5; CDR3 length: 13; CDR3 protein: CASSLGSSQPQHF
V gene: TRBV4-1; clone size: many; J gene: TRBJ1-1; CDR3 length: 16; CDR3 protein: CASSQEGVGGGTEAFF
V gene: TRBV5-1; clone size: NA; J gene: TRBJ2-1; CDR3 length: 15; CDR3 protein: CASSLGTSGSLGQFF
V gene: TRBV5-4; clone size: many; J gene: TRBJ2-3; CDR3 length: 21; CDR3 protein: CASSLSPPTSGRGGDTDTQYF
V gene: TRBV18; clone size: NA; J gene: TRBJ2-7; CDR3 length: 16; CDR3 protein: CASSLPGLAPYYEQYF
V gene: TRBV20-1; clone size: many; J gene: TRBJ2-1; CDR3 length: 14; CDR3 protein: CSARRAGPYNEQFF